A selection of T cell receptor beta chains follows, all from one sample in a study of post-analysis software for immune sequencing data. TCRdb itself ran the PCR reads through MiXCR, one entry per CDR3 protein. Altogether more than 450,000 distinct CDR3 sequences are present, roughly 34% being singletons, with the ten largest covering approximately 5.4%. The sample taken for sequencing was blood. Every receptor here comes from a girl aged 2 to 17 with multiple sclerosis. Each CDR3 is given with its conserved first and last residue. Only part of the rows carry a size: once, few, many, or a class if the clone is expanded.

TRBV12-3/TRBV12-4 few CASSLEGRLTTNEKLFF
TRBV20-1 few CSAFRGDTQYF
TRBV10-2 few CASSEGRITYEQYF
TRBV20-1 once CSATVGVGNTIYF
TRBV20-1 NA CSARQVSDSPLHF
TRBV5-1 NA CASSSGVTYGYTF
TRBV7-8 many CASSLTPRSSYNEQFF
TRBV6-1 NA CASSEGDTGIIPYEQYF
TRBV5-1 few CASSRKRTGTGYGEQYF
TRBV6-5 few CASRPSGGGDTGELFF
TRBV2 few CASTPGTGGGSQETQYF
TRBV5-1 few CASSRGQGSGEQYF
TRBV5-1 NA CASSRDSRTNELFF
TRBV15 few CATNPGTQETQYF
TRBV7-9 NA CASSIQSPLANTQYF
TRBV18 NA CASSPRPGQDTEAFF